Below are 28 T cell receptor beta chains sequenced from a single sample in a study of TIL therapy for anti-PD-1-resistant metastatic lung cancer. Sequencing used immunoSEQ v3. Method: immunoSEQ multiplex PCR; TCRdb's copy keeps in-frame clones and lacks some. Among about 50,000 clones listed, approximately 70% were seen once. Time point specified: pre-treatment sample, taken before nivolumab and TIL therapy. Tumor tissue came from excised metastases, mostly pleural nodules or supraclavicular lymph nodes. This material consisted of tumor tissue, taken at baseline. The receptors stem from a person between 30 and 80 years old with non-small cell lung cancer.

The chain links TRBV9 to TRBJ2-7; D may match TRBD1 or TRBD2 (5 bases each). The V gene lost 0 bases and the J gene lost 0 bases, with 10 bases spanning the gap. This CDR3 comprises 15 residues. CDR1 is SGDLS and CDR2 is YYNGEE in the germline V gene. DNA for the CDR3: TGTGCCAGCAGCGTAGATCCAGGGAGCTCCTACGAGCAGTACTTC. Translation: CASSVDPGSSYEQYF.

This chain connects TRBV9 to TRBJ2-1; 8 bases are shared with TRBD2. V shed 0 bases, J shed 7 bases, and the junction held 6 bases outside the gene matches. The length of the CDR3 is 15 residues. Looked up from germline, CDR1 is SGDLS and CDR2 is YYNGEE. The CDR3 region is CASSVGSGRSNEQFF. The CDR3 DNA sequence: TGTGCCAGCAGCGTAGGGAGCGGGAGAAGTAATGAGCAGTTCTTC.

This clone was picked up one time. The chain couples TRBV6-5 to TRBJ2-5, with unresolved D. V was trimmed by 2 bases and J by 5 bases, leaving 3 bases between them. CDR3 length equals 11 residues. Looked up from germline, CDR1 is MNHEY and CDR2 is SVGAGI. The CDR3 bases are TGTGCCAGCAGTTACATGGAGACCCAGTACTTC. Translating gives CASSYMETQYF.

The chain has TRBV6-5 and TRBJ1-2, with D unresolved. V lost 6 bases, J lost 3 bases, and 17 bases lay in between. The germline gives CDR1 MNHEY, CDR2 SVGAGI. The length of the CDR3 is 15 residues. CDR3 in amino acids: CASRTGPPTYYGYTF. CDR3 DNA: TGTGCCAGCAGGACCGGGCCACCAACGTACTATGGCTACACCTTC.

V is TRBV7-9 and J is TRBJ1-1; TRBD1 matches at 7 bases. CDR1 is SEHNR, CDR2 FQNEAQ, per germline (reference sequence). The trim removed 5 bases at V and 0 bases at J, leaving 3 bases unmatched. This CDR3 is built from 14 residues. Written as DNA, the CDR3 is TGTGCCAGCAGCCACAGGGGCATGAACACTGAAGCTTTCTTT. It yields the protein CASSHRGMNTEAFF.

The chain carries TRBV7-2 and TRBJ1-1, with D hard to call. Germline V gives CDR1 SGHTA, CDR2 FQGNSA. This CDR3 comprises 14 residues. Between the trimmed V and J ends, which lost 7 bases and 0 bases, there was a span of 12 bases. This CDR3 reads CASKVPPMNTEAFF. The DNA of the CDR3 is TGTGCCAGCAAGGTCCCACCGATGAACACTGAAGCTTTCTTT.

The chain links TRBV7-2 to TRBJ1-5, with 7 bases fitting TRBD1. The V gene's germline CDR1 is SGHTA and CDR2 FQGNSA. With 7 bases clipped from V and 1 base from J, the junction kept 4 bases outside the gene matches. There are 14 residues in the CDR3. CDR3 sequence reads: CASNRDRSNQPQHF. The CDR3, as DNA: TGTGCCAGCAACCGGGACAGAAGCAATCAGCCCCAGCATTTT. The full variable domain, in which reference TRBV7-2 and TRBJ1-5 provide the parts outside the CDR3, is GAGVSQSPSNKVTEKGKDVELRCDPISGHTALYWYRQSLGQGLEFLIYFQGNSAPDKSGLPSDRFSAERTGGSVSTLTIQRTQQEDSAVYLCASNRDRSNQPQHFGDGTRLSIL.

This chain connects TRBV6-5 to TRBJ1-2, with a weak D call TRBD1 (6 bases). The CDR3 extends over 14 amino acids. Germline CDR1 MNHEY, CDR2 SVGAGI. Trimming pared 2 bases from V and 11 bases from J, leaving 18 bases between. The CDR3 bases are TGTGCCAGCAGTTACCCCCGGGACATCCCGGCGTACACCTTC. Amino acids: CASSYPRDIPAYTF.

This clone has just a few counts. The CDR3 reads CAWSEQGNQPQHF. The CDR3 DNA reads as TGTGCCTGGAGTGAACAGGGCAATCAGCCCCAGCATTTT. The V call is TRBV30, the J call TRBJ1-5, with a weak D call TRBD1 (5 bases). Germline CDR1 GTSNPN, CDR2 SVGIG (reference sequence). The CDR3 covers 13 residues. Trimming shortened V by 1 base and J by 2 bases, and 6 bases separated the two germline ends.

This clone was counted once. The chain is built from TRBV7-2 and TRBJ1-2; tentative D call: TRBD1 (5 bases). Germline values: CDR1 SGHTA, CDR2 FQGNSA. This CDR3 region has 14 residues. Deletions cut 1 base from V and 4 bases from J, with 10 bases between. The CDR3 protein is CASSLGGSGYGYTF. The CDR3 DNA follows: TGTGCCAGCAGCTTAGGGGGGTCGGGCTATGGCTACACCTTC.

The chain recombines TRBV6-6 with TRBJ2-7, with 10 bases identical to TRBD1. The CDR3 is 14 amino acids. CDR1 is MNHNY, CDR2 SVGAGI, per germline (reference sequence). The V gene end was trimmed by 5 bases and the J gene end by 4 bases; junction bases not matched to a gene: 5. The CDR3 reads CASSTTGGEYEQYF. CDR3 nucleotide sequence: TGTGCCAGCAGTACGACAGGGGGCGAATACGAGCAGTACTTC.

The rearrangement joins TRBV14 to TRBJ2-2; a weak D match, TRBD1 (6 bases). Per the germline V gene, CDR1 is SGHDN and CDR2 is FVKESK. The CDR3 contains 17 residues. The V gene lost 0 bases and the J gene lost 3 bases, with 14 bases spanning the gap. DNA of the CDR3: TGTGCCAGCAGCCAAGATTACCAGGGACAATACACCGGGGAGCTGTTTTTT. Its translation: CASSQDYQGQYTGELFF.

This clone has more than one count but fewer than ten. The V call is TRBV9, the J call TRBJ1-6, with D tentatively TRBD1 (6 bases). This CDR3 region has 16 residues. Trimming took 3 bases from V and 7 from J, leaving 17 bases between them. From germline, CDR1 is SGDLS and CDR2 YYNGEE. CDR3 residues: CASSERGAGLNSPLHF. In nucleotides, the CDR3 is TGTGCCAGCAGCGAGAGGGGGGCAGGGTTGAATTCACCCCTCCACTTT.

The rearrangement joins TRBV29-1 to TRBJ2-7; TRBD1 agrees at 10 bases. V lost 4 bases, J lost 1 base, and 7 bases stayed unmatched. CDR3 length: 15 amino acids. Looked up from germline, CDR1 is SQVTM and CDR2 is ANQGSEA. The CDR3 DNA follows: TGCAGCGTTGTAATGGCGGGACAGGGGTCCTACGAGCAGTACTTC. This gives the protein CSVVMAGQGSYEQYF.

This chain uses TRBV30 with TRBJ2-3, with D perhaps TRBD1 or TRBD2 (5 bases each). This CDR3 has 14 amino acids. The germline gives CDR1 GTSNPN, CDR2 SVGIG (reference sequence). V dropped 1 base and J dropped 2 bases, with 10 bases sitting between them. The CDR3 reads CAWSAGTATDTQYF. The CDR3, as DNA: TGTGCCTGGAGTGCGGGGACGGCCACAGATACGCAGTATTTT. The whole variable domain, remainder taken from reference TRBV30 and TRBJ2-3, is SQTIHQWPATLVQPVGSPLSLECTVEGTSNPNLYWYRQAAGRGLQLLFYSVGIGQISSEVPQNLSASRPQDRQFILSSKKLLLSDSGFYLCAWSAGTATDTQYFGPGTRLTVL.

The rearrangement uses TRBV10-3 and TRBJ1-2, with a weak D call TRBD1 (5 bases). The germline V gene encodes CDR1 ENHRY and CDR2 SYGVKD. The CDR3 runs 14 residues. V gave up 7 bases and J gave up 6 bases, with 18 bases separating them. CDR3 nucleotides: TGTGCCATCACCTCGACGGCAGGGATAAATGGCTACACCTTC. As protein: CAITSTAGINGYTF.

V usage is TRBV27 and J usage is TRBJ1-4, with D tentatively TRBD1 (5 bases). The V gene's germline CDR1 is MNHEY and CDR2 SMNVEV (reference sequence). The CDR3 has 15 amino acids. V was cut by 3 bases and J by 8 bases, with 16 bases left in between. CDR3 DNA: TGTGCCAGCAGTTTCGGGGCAGGGTATGAAGAAAAACTGTTTTTT. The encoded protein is CASSFGAGYEEKLFF.

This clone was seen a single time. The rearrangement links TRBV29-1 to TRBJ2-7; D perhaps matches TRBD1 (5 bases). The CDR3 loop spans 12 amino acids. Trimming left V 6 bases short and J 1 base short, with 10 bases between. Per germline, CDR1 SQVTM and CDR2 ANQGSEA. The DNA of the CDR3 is TGCAGCGTGCAGGGTATATCCTACGAGCAGTACTTC. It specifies CSVQGISYEQYF.

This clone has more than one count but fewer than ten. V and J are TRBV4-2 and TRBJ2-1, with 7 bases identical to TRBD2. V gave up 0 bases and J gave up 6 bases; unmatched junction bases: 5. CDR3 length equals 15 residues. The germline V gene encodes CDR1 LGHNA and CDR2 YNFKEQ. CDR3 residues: CASSQDWGEGNEQFF. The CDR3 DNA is TGTGCCAGCAGCCAAGATTGGGGGGAGGGCAATGAGCAGTTCTTC.

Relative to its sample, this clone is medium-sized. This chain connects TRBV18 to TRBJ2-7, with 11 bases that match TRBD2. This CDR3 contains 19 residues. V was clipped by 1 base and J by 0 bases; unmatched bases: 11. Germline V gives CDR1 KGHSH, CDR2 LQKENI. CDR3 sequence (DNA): TGTGCCAGCTCACCACTAGCGGGGGGGCCCGATAAAGCCTCCTACGAGCAGTACTTC. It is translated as CASSPLAGGPDKASYEQYF.

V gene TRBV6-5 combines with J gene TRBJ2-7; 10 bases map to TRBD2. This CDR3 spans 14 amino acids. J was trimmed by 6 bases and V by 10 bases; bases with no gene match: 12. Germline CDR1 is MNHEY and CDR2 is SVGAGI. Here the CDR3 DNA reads TGTGCCACCTTTCGACTAGCGGGCCCGAGCGAGCAGTACTTC. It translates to CATFRLAGPSEQYF.

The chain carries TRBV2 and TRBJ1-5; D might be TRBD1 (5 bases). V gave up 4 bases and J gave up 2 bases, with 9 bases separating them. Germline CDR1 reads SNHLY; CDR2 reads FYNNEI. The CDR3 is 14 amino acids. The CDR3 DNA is TGTGCCAGCAGTGGATCCAGGGGCAATCAGCCCCAGCATTTT. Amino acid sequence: CASSGSRGNQPQHF.

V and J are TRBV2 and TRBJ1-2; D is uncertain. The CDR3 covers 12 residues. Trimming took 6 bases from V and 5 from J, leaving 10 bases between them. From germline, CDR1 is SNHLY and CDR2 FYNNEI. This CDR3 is CASRWRPYGYTF. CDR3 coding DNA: TGTGCCAGCAGATGGCGGCCTTATGGCTACACCTTC.

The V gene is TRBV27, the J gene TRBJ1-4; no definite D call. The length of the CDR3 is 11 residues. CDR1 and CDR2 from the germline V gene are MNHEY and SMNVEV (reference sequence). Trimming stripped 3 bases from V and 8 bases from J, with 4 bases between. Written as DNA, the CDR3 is TGTGCCAGCAGTTTCGGGGAAAAACTGTTTTTT. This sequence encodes CASSFGEKLFF.

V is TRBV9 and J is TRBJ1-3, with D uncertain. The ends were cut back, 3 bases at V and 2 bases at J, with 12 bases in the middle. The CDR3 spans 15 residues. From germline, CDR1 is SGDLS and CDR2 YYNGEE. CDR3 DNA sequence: TGTGCCAGCAGCGGGGGAGAGGGAACTGGAAACACCATATATTTT. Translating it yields CASSGGEGTGNTIYF.

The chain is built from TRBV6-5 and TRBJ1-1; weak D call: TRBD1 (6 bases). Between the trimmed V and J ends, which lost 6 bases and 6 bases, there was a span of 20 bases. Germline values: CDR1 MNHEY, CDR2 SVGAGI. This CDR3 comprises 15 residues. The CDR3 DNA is TGTGCCAGCAGGAGCCTGCGGGGGGCGGAGGCTGAAGCTTTCTTT. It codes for CASRSLRGAEAEAFF.

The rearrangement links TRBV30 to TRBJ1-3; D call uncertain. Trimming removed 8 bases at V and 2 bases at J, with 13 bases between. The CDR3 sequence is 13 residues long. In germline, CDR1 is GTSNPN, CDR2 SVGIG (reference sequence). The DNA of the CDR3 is TGTGCCCTAAATGGGCCCCCTGGAAACACCATATATTTT. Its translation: CALNGPPGNTIYF.

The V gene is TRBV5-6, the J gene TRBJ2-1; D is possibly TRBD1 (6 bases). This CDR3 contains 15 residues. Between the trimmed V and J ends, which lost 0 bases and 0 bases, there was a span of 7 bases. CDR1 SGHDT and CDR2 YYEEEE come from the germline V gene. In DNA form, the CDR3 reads TGTGCCAGCAGCTTGGGGGACAACTCCTACAATGAGCAGTTCTTC. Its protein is CASSLGDNSYNEQFF.